The entry below describes one T cell receptor beta chain. The data stem from a study of shared clonotypes between healthy human individuals. Produced via immunoSEQ multiplex PCR; TCRdb's table is partial and in-frame only. Altogether over 2 million clones are present, 85% to 95% being singletons, with the ten largest covering around 0.38%. Germline V gene lookup returns CDR1 SGHAT and CDR2 FQNNGV. The CDR3 covers 16 residues. V lost 4 bases, J lost 4 bases, and 17 bases lay in between. The sequence came from a man between 18 and 29 years old in good health. Some clones in this sample may be carry-over from other donors' samples. The sequencing input was naive CD4+ T cells from PBMCs. Subset indicated: CD45RA+ positively selected. The gene calls are TRBV11-2 and TRBJ2-1; weak D call: TRBD2 (5 bases). The CDR3 DNA sequence: TGTGCCAGCAGCTCCCCCCGGGGTTCCCTATACAATGAGCAGTTCTTC. It codes for CASSSPRGSLYNEQFF.